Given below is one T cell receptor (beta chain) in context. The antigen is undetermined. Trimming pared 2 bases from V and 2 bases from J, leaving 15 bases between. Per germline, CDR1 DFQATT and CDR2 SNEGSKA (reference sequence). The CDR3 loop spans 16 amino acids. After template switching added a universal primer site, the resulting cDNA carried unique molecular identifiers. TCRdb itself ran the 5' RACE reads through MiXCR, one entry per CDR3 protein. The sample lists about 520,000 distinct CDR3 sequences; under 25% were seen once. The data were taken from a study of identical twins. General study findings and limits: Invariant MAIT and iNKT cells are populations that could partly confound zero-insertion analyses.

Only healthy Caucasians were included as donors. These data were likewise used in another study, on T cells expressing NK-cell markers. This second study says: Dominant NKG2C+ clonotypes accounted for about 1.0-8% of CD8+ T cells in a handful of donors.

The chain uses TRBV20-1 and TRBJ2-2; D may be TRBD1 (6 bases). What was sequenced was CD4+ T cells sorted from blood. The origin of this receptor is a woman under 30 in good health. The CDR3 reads CSARPRTAYNTGELFF. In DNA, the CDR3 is TGCAGTGCTAGACCCCGGACAGCCTATAACACCGGGGAGCTGTTTTTT.